These T cell receptor beta chains were read from a single sample in a study of OX40 agonist ivuxolimab in advanced cancers. Profiling relied on immunoSEQ multiplex PCR, and the TCRdb table lists in-frame clones only, not all of them. The data show under 80,000 clones, around nine tenths seen once. The sequencing used CD4+ or CD8+ T cells sorted from blood, collected in a trial of the OX40 agonist ivuxolimab. These receptors were obtained from an adult with an advanced solid tumor such as melanoma, head and neck, liver or kidney cancer. Both conserved end residues are part of each CDR3. A D gene is named only where the DNA matches it firmly. Size is omitted from some rows. Given values are once, few, many or a class for expanded clones.

V: TRBV28
D: .
J: TRBJ1-2
size: once
DNA: TGTGCCAGCAGTGAACAGAACAATGGCTACACCTTC
CDR3: CASSEQNNGYTF

V: TRBV5-4
D: TRBD1
J: TRBJ1-2
size: .
DNA: TGTGCCAGCAGCCAGGGGGGTTGGGACTATGGCTACACCTTC
CDR3: CASSQGGWDYGYTF

V: TRBV19
D: .
J: TRBJ2-1
size: .
DNA: TGTGCCAGTAGTATACTTTTCTCCCTGAGCTCCTACAATGAGCAGTTCTTC
CDR3: CASSILFSLSSYNEQFF

V: TRBV6-5
D: .
J: TRBJ1-1
size: .
DNA: TGTGCCAGCAGTCGACACACTGAAGCTTTCTTT
CDR3: CASSRHTEAFF

V: TRBV28
D: .
J: TRBJ1-1
size: .
DNA: TGTGCCAGCAGTACCCCGACACCGAACACTGAAGCTTTCTTT
CDR3: CASSTPTPNTEAFF

V: TRBV7-3
D: .
J: TRBJ2-1
size: .
DNA: TGTGCCAGCAGCCAGGGTGGTGAGCAGTTCTTC
CDR3: CASSQGGEQFF

V: TRBV5-6
D: .
J: TRBJ1-1
size: .
DNA: TGTGCCAGCAGCTGGAACACTGAAGCTTTCTTT
CDR3: CASSWNTEAFF

V: TRBV7-2
D: .
J: TRBJ2-7
size: few
DNA: TGTGCCAGCAGCTCCAGGAGGGCCTACGAGCAGTACTTC
CDR3: CASSSRRAYEQYF

V: TRBV5-1
D: TRBD1
J: TRBJ2-5
size: .
DNA: TGCGCCAGCAGCACGGGACAGGGAGAGGAGACCCAGTACTTC
CDR3: CASSTGQGEETQYF

V: TRBV9
D: TRBD1
J: TRBJ1-1
size: .
DNA: TGTGCCAGCAGCGTAGGGCCGACAGGGGGAAGGGGTGAAGCTTTCTTT
CDR3: CASSVGPTGGRGEAFF

V: TRBV19
D: .
J: TRBJ2-7
size: .
DNA: TGTGCCAGTAGTCCCGCCCGACAGACTCTCCCCCCCGAGCAGTACTTC
CDR3: CASSPARQTLPPEQYF

V: TRBV19
D: .
J: TRBJ2-1
size: few
DNA: TGTGCCAGTAGTATAACCGGGGACCGTGAGCAGTTCTTC
CDR3: CASSITGDREQFF

V: TRBV7-9
D: TRBD1
J: TRBJ2-3
size: few
DNA: TGTGCCAGCAAAGGACAGGGGGCGCGGGATACGCAGTATTTT
CDR3: CASKGQGARDTQYF

V: TRBV19
D: .
J: TRBJ1-1
size: few
DNA: TGTGCCAGTAGTACACTGGGGGTGCCGAACACTGAAGCTTTCTTT
CDR3: CASSTLGVPNTEAFF

V: TRBV18
D: .
J: TRBJ1-5
size: .
DNA: TGTGCCAGCTCACCCGAGCAGGGTCAGCCCCAGCATTTT
CDR3: CASSPEQGQPQHF

V: TRBV29-1
D: .
J: TRBJ1-2
size: .
DNA: TGCAGCGTTGGGGTAGGGCTGGGCTATGGCTACACCTTC
CDR3: CSVGVGLGYGYTF

V: TRBV5-5
D: TRBD2
J: TRBJ2-1
size: .
DNA: TGTGCCAGCAGCCGCGGGACTAGCGGGCCTGATGAGCAGTTCTTC
CDR3: CASSRGTSGPDEQFF

V: TRBV7-2
D: TRBD2
J: TRBJ2-3
size: .
DNA: TGTGCCAGCAGCTTAGATAGCGGGGGGGCCTTTGGCACAGATACGCAGTATTTT
CDR3: CASSLDSGGAFGTDTQYF

V: TRBV4-1
D: .
J: TRBJ2-2
size: .
DNA: TGCGCCAGCAGCTCCCTTGGTTCCTCGCTGTACGGGGAGCTGTTTTTT
CDR3: CASSSLGSSLYGELFF

V: TRBV28
D: .
J: TRBJ2-1
size: .
DNA: TGTGCCAGCAGTTTATACGGGATGAACTACAATGAGCAGTTCTTC
CDR3: CASSLYGMNYNEQFF

V: TRBV18
D: TRBD2
J: TRBJ2-5
size: .
DNA: TGTGCCAGCTCATCTACTACGGGAGGGCAATCGGCCCAGTACTTC
CDR3: CASSSTTGGQSAQYF

V: TRBV4-2
D: TRBD1
J: TRBJ1-2
size: .
DNA: TGTGCCAGCAGCAGAGAAAGGGGGCTGTATGGCTACACCTTC
CDR3: CASSRERGLYGYTF

V: TRBV15
D: .
J: TRBJ1-3
size: .
DNA: TGTGCCACCAGCAGAGATCGGGGCGGGGGAAACACCATATATTTT
CDR3: CATSRDRGGGNTIYF

V: TRBV5-6
D: .
J: TRBJ1-2
size: .
DNA: TGTGCCAGCAGTAAAGTCTCCGGGGCTTCAGGGGACTATGGCTACACCTTC
CDR3: CASSKVSGASGDYGYTF

V: TRBV11-2
D: .
J: TRBJ2-7
size: .
DNA: TGTGCCAGCAGCTTACTCTCAACGAACGAGCAGTACTTC
CDR3: CASSLLSTNEQYF

V: TRBV5-6
D: .
J: TRBJ2-2
size: .
DNA: TGTGCCAGCAGCTTCACAGGGTTCCACGGGGGCGGGGAGCTGTTTTTT
CDR3: CASSFTGFHGGGELFF

V: TRBV28
D: .
J: TRBJ2-2
size: .
DNA: TGTGCCAGCTCAAGCTCCGGGGGGCCCACCGGGGAGCTGTTTTTT
CDR3: CASSSSGGPTGELFF

V: TRBV5-5
D: .
J: TRBJ1-3
size: .
DNA: TGTGCCAGCAACTCTGAGTCCAGGTCGGGAAACACCATATATTTT
CDR3: CASNSESRSGNTIYF

V: TRBV6-5
D: TRBD1
J: TRBJ2-7
size: .
DNA: TGTGCCAGCAGTTCCCTGGACAGGGGGGGGAAGCAGTACTTC
CDR3: CASSSLDRGGKQYF

V: TRBV5-6
D: .
J: TRBJ2-5
size: .
DNA: TGTGCCAGCAGCTTGCGGACTCCTGGTGGGACCCAGTACTTC
CDR3: CASSLRTPGGTQYF

V: TRBV29-1
D: .
J: TRBJ2-1
size: .
DNA: TGCAGCGGGGGTAACAATGAGCAGTTCTTC
CDR3: CSGGNNEQFF

V: TRBV6-6
D: .
J: TRBJ1-5
size: .
DNA: TGTGCCAGCAGTATCCCCGAGGGCAATCAGCCCCAGCATTTT
CDR3: CASSIPEGNQPQHF

V: TRBV7-9
D: TRBD1
J: TRBJ1-2
size: .
DNA: TGTGCCAGCAGCCCCGGGGAGGGGGCGGAGGGCTACACCTTC
CDR3: CASSPGEGAEGYTF

V: TRBV14
D: .
J: TRBJ2-1
size: .
DNA: TGTGCCAGCAGCCAAGGCTGGGGACTGAAGCAGTTCTTC
CDR3: CASSQGWGLKQFF

V: TRBV11-2
D: .
J: TRBJ1-2
size: .
DNA: TGTGCCACAGGCGAAGCTAACTATGGCTACACCTTC
CDR3: CATGEANYGYTF

V: TRBV18
D: .
J: TRBJ2-1
size: .
DNA: TGTGCCAGCTCACCATCGGACAGAAACAATGAGCAGTTCTTC
CDR3: CASSPSDRNNEQFF

V: TRBV28
D: TRBD1
J: TRBJ2-7
size: .
DNA: TGTGCCAGCAGCCTAGGGGGTCTAGGACAGGGAACGGGAGAGCAGTACTTC
CDR3: CASSLGGLGQGTGEQYF

V: TRBV27
D: .
J: TRBJ1-4
size: .
DNA: TGTGCCAGCAGTCGGATAGAAAATGAAAAACTGTTTTTT
CDR3: CASSRIENEKLFF

V: TRBV2
D: .
J: TRBJ1-1
size: .
DNA: TGTGCCAGCAGTGAAGTGCGGGGGACTATGAACACTGAAGCTTTCTTT
CDR3: CASSEVRGTMNTEAFF

V: TRBV5-4
D: .
J: TRBJ1-1
size: .
DNA: TGTGCCAGCAGCTTGGCCGCAGGAAGGGACACTGAAGCTTTCTTT
CDR3: CASSLAAGRDTEAFF